The 25 T cell receptor beta chains below come from one sample, sequenced in a study of cytomegalovirus exposure and HLA in healthy donors. Amplification used 60 Vbeta primers and 13 Jbeta primers. TCRdb's table, derived via immunoSEQ multiplex PCR, lists solely in-frame clones and lacks some. In the table there are 85,000 to 130,000 clones, roughly three quarters of which are singletons. The source material was PBMCs. The receptors derive from a female donor in good health and CMV-seropositive.

Only one count was recorded for this clone. This specimen includes other DNA sequences encoding the same CDR3. CDR3 region: CASSQAYAGTAITNYGYTF. CDR3 DNA sequence: TGCGCCAGCAGCCAAGCCTACGCCGGGACAGCGATTACCAACTATGGCTACACCTTC. V is TRBV4-3 and J is TRBJ1-2; TRBD1 agrees at 7 bases. Germline V gives CDR1 LGHNA, CDR2 YSLEER. The junction had 16 bases not matched to a gene; V was cut back by 1 base and J by 2 bases. There are 19 residues in the CDR3.

The chain combines TRBV10-1 with TRBJ2-1; 11 nucleotides agree with TRBD2. V was clipped by 6 bases and J by 5 bases; unmatched bases: 18. The germline gives CDR1 WNHNN, CDR2 SYGVQD (reference sequence). The length of the CDR3 is 19 residues. The CDR3 sequence is CASRGHTDVAGGHDNEQFF. As DNA, the CDR3 is TGCGCCAGCAGAGGACACACTGACGTAGCGGGGGGGCATGACAATGAGCAGTTCTTC.

The V and J genes are TRBV25-1 and TRBJ1-2, with a possible D match to TRBD1 (5 bases). The CDR3 is 12 amino acids. V lost 8 bases and J lost 2, with 9 bases in between. Looked up from germline, CDR1 is MGHDK and CDR2 is SYGVNS. For the CDR3, the DNA is TGTGCCAGCTCGCGACAGAACTATGGCTACACCTTC. This encodes CASSRQNYGYTF.

The chain couples TRBV12-5 to TRBJ2-7, with TRBD2 as a possible D gene (7 bases). Germline assignment: CDR1 LGHNT and CDR2 FRNRAP. The CDR3 has 15 amino acids. The germline V and J ends were trimmed by 6 bases and 5 bases, with 20 bases remaining between them. The chain's CDR3 is CASGQGQRDGDEQYF. The CDR3 DNA sequence: TGTGCTAGTGGCCAGGGGCAGCGGGACGGAGACGAGCAGTACTTC.

This chain uses TRBV10-3 with TRBJ1-1; D might be TRBD1 (5 bases). The CDR3 extends over 15 amino acids. Germline-derived CDR1 and CDR2 are ENHRY and SYGVKD. Trimming took off 10 bases at V and 1 base at J, with 19 bases between the two ends. The CDR3 DNA follows: TGTGCCACCCGATCAGGGCAGGGTAAGAACACTGAAGCTTTCTTT. This sequence encodes CATRSGQGKNTEAFF.

The rearrangement joins TRBV15 to TRBJ1-5, with D maybe TRBD1 (6 bases). The CDR3 length is 15 residues. Germline values: CDR1 LNHNV, CDR2 YYDKDF (reference sequence). V dropped 2 bases and J dropped 4 bases, with 12 bases sitting between them. This CDR3 reads CATSRKGTNNQPQHF. The CDR3 coding sequence is TGTGCCACCAGCAGAAAAGGGACAAATAATCAGCCCCAGCATTTT.

V is TRBV6-6 and J is TRBJ1-5; D may be TRBD1 (6 bases). The germline gives CDR1 MNHNY, CDR2 SVGAGI (reference sequence). The CDR3 runs 15 residues. V gave up 6 bases and J gave up 0 bases, with 12 bases separating them. The CDR3 protein is CASRPDSYSNQPQHF. The CDR3, as DNA: TGTGCCAGCAGACCGGACAGCTATAGCAATCAGCCCCAGCATTTT.

The chain uses TRBV5-6 and TRBJ2-3; no firm D call. The CDR3 extends over 12 amino acids. The germline CDR1 and CDR2 sequences are SGHDT and YYEEEE. Trimming took off 2 bases at V and 3 bases at J, with 4 bases between the two ends. The CDR3 region has the DNA TGTGCCAGCAGCTTTTCTACAGATACGCAGTATTTT. Its protein product is CASSFSTDTQYF. The complete variable domain, with remaining parts taken from reference TRBV5-6 and TRBJ2-3, reads DAGVTQSPTHLIKTRGQQVTLRCSPKSGHDTVSWYQQALGQGPQFIFQYYEEEERQRGNFPDRFSGHQFPNYSSELNVNALLLGDSALYLCASSFSTDTQYFGPGTRLTVL.

The chain employs TRBV4-2 and TRBJ2-4; 7 nucleotides match TRBD1. The V segment lost 0 bases and the J segment 0 bases; nucleotides outside the gene matches: 2. Germline V gives CDR1 LGHNA, CDR2 YNFKEQ. The CDR3 runs 16 residues. The CDR3 sequence: CASSQEDRIAKNIQYF. CDR3 in DNA: TGTGCCAGCAGCCAAGAGGACAGGATAGCCAAAAACATTCAGTACTTC.

Here the CDR3 reads CASSIGDYTGELFF. Here the CDR3 DNA reads TGTGCCAGTAGTATTGGGGACTACACCGGGGAGCTGTTTTTT. The genes are TRBV19 and TRBJ2-2; D may be TRBD2 (6 bases). The V gene's germline CDR1 is LNHDA and CDR2 SQIVND (reference sequence). Trimming took 3 bases from V and 3 from J, leaving 8 bases between them. The CDR3 runs to 14 residues. The full variable domain, with the rest looked up from reference TRBV19 and TRBJ2-2, is DGGITQSPKYLFRKEGQNVTLSCEQNLNHDAMYWYRQDPGQGLRLIYYSQIVNDFQKGDIAEGYSVSREKKESFPLTVTSAQKNPTAFYLCASSIGDYTGELFFGEGSRLTVL.

The V and J genes are TRBV29-1 and TRBJ1-5; D uncertain. V was shortened by 4 bases and J by 2 bases, with 9 bases between the two germline ends. This CDR3 spans 13 amino acids. CDR1 is SQVTM, CDR2 ANQGSEA, per germline. The chain's CDR3 is CSVAGGGNQPQHF. As DNA, the CDR3 is TGCAGCGTTGCGGGAGGCGGCAATCAGCCCCAGCATTTT.

This clone showed up just a few times. V and J are TRBV5-1 and TRBJ2-1; 8 bases are a match to TRBD2. V trimming: 3 bases; J trimming: 5 bases; junction bases outside the gene matches: 13. There are 17 residues in the CDR3. Looked up from germline, CDR1 is SGHRS and CDR2 is YFSETQ. The CDR3 region has the DNA TGCGCCAGCAGCTCGAGTACCGGGACTAGAATCCACAATGAGCAGTTCTTC. Its translation is CASSSSTGTRIHNEQFF. The full variable domain, with the rest looked up from reference TRBV5-1 and TRBJ2-1, is KAGVTQTPRYLIKTRGQQVTLSCSPISGHRSVSWYQQTPGQGLQFLFEYFSETQRNKGNFPGRFSGRQFSNSRSEMNVSTLELGDSALYLCASSSSTGTRIHNEQFFGPGTRLTVL.

The V call is TRBV14, the J call TRBJ2-7; the match to TRBD1 covers 10 bases. V lost 3 bases to trimming and J lost 6 bases; unmatched junction nucleotides: 8. From germline, CDR1 is SGHDN and CDR2 FVKESK. The CDR3 is 15 residues long. The CDR3 nucleotides read TGTGCCAGCAGCCACGCGACAGGGGGCGGAATCGAGCAGTACTTC. Protein sequence: CASSHATGGGIEQYF.

This clone was counted only a few times. The gene calls are TRBV7-2 and TRBJ2-3; the D is unclear. Deletions cut 5 bases from V and 0 bases from J, with 12 bases between. Germline V lookup: CDR1 SGHTA, CDR2 FQGNSA. The CDR3 is made up of 15 amino acids. CDR3 loop: CASSTNRFSTDTQYF. The CDR3 region has the DNA TGTGCCAGCAGCACCAACAGATTTAGCACAGATACGCAGTATTTT.

The chain combines TRBV6-4 with TRBJ2-7; tentatively, D is TRBD1 (6 bases). Per the germline V gene, CDR1 is MRHNA and CDR2 is SNTAGT. With 9 bases removed from V and 4 bases from J, the gap between germline ends came to 16 bases. The CDR3 spans 13 residues. CDR3 in amino acids: CASQGLGIYEQYF. The CDR3 DNA is TGTGCCAGTCAGGGGCTGGGCATTTACGAGCAGTACTTC.

CDR3 nucleotide sequence: TGTGCCAGCAGCGCAGGGATCGATCAGCCCCAGCATTTT. Translated, it gives CASSAGIDQPQHF. The chain couples TRBV7-6 to TRBJ1-5; weak D call: TRBD1 (5 bases). The CDR3 is made up of 13 amino acids. Germline V gene sequence: CDR1 SGHVS, CDR2 FNYEAQ. The V end lost 5 bases, the J end lost 5 bases, and 10 bases lay between the germline ends.

The table lists this clone with a count of one. V and J are TRBV20-1 and TRBJ2-3; 7 bases align to TRBD2. V was clipped by 3 bases and J by 8 bases; unmatched bases: 2. This CDR3 comprises 11 residues. Germline values: CDR1 DFQATT, CDR2 SNEGSKA (reference sequence). The CDR3 loop is CSASGGSTQYF. Here the CDR3 DNA reads TGCAGTGCTAGTGGCGGGAGTACGCAGTATTTT.

This clone has a handful of counts. This chain joins TRBV18 and TRBJ1-2; a weak D match, TRBD1 (5 bases). Germline lookup yields CDR1 KGHSH and CDR2 LQKENI. Trimming cost V 4 bases and J 5 bases, with 17 bases left between them. The CDR3 is 15 amino acids. CDR3: CASSRGTLNTYGYTF. CDR3 bases: TGTGCCAGCTCACGCGGGACCCTTAATACTTATGGCTACACCTTC.

The chain has TRBV15 and TRBJ2-5; D ambiguous. The CDR3 has 16 amino acids. Trimming removed 0 bases at V and 5 bases at J, with 16 bases between. Looked up from germline, CDR1 is LNHNV and CDR2 is YYDKDF (reference sequence). CDR3 DNA sequence: TGTGCCACCAGCAGAGATTTAGTGGCAGGCACGGAGACCCAGTACTTC. This gives the protein CATSRDLVAGTETQYF.

The CDR3 loop reads CASSPGLAVYEQYF. CDR3 nucleotides: TGTGCCAGCAGCCCCGGACTAGCGGTCTACGAGCAGTACTTC. The V and J genes are TRBV7-2 and TRBJ2-5, with TRBD2 identical over 10 bases. Near its end, the DNA agrees better with TRBJ2-7, so the J call may be wrong. The CDR3 is made up of 14 amino acids. The germline V gene encodes CDR1 SGHTA and CDR2 FQGNSA.

The chain joins TRBV2 to TRBJ2-7, with 8 bases identical to TRBD2. The CDR3 is made up of 13 amino acids. With V trimmed by 6 bases and J by 2 bases, 3 bases remained unmatched. Germline V gene data show CDR1 as SNHLY and CDR2 as FYNNEI. In DNA, the CDR3 is TGTGCCAGCAGGGAGCGGGGGACCTACGAGCAGTACTTC. This encodes CASRERGTYEQYF.

The chain carries TRBV7-8 and TRBJ2-7; possible D gene TRBD2, 6 bases. The V and J ends lost 6 bases and 0 bases respectively, with 21 bases between them. CDR1 SGHVS and CDR2 FQNEAQ come from the germline V gene. The CDR3 extends over 17 amino acids. CDR3 sequence: CASSSRGRQTFSYEQYF. The CDR3 nucleotides read TGTGCCAGCAGTTCTCGAGGGAGGCAGACCTTCTCCTACGAGCAGTACTTC.

The rearrangement joins TRBV5-6 to TRBJ2-1; 8 bases agree with TRBD2. The V and J ends lost 6 bases and 12 bases, in that order; junction bases with no gene match: 11. CDR3 length equals 13 residues. Per germline, CDR1 SGHDT and CDR2 YYEEEE. The chain's CDR3 is CASTTTLAGWQFF. Written as DNA, the CDR3 is TGTGCCAGCACCACCACGTTAGCGGGATGGCAGTTCTTC. The complete variable domain, with remaining parts taken from reference TRBV5-6 and TRBJ2-1, reads DAGVTQSPTHLIKTRGQQVTLRCSPKSGHDTVSWYQQALGQGPQFIFQYYEEEERQRGNFPDRFSGHQFPNYSSELNVNALLLGDSALYLCASTTTLAGWQFFGPGTRLTVL.

The V call is TRBV9, the J call TRBJ2-1; a possible D gene is TRBD1 (7 bases). Trimming took off 4 bases at V and 5 bases at J, with 22 bases between the two ends. Germline CDR1 and CDR2: SGDLS and YYNGEE. CDR3 length equals 17 residues. The CDR3 protein is CASSQGGDGRTNNEQFF. The CDR3 DNA follows: TGTGCCAGCAGCCAGGGGGGAGACGGACGTACTAACAATGAGCAGTTCTTC.

This rearrangement joins TRBV7-6 to TRBJ2-2; 12 bases are shared with TRBD2. This CDR3 has 17 amino acids. V was clipped by 5 bases and J by 9 bases; unmatched bases: 13. Germline CDR1 is SGHVS and CDR2 is FNYEAQ. CDR3 region: CASSLRPSSGGARELFF. CDR3 DNA sequence: TGTGCCAGCAGCCTGCGACCCTCTAGCGGGGGGGCCCGGGAGCTGTTTTTT.